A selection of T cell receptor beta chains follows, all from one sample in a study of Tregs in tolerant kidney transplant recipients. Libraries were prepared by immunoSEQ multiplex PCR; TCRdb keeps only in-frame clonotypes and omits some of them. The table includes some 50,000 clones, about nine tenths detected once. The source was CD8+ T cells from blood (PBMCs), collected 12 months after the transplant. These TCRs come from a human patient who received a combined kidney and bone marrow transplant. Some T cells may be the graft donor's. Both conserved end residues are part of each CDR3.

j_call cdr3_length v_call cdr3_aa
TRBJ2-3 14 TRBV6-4 CASSQGQAADTQYF
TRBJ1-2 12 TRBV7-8 CASSLGSYGYTF
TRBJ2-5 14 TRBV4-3 CASSHSDSLETQYF
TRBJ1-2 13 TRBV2 CASSESRNYGYTF
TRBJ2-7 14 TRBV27 CASSTGGSPYEQYF
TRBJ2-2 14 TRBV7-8 CASLPGGHTGELFF
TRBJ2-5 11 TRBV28 CASSFSETQYF
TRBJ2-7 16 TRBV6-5 CASSYARDRGTYEQYF
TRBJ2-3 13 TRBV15 CATSIQGSKTQYF
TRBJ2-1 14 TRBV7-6 CASSSGLAYNEQFF
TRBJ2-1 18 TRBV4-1 CASSQRTFRETSYNEQFF
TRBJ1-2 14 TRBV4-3 CASSQDRGYYGYTF
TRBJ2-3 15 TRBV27 CASSLDRPSTDTQYF
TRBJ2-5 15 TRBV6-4 CASSAYAGIQETQYF